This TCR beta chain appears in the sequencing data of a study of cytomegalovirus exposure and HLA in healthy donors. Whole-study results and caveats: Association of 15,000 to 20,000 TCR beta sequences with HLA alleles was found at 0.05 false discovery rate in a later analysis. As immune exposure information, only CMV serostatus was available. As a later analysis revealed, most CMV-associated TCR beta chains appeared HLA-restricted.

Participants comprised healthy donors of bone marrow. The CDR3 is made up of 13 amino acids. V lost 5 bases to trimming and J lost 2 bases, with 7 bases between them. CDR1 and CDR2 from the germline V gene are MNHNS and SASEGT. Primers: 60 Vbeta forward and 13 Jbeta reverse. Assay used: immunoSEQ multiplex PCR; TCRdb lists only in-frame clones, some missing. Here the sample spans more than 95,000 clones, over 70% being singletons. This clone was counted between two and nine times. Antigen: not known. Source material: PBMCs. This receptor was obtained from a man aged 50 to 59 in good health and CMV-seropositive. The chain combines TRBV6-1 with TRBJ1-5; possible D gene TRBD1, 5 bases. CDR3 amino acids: CASSSQGNQPQHF. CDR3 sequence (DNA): TGTGCCAGCAGTTCACAGGGCAATCAGCCCCAGCATTTT.